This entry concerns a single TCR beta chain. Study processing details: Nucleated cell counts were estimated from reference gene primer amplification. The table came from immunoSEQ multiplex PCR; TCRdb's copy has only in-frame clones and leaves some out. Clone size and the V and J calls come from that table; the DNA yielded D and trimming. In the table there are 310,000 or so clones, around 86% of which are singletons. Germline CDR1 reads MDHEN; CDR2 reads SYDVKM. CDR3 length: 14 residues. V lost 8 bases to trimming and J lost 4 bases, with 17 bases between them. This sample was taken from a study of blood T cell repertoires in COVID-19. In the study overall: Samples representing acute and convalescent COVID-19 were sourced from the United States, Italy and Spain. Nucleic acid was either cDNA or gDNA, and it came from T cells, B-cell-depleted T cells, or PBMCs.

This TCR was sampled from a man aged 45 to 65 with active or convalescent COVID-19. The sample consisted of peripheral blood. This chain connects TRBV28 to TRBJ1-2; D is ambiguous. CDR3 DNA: TGTGCCAGCCAATCTACGGGAGCAGGCTATGGCTACACCTTC. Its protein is CASQSTGAGYGYTF.